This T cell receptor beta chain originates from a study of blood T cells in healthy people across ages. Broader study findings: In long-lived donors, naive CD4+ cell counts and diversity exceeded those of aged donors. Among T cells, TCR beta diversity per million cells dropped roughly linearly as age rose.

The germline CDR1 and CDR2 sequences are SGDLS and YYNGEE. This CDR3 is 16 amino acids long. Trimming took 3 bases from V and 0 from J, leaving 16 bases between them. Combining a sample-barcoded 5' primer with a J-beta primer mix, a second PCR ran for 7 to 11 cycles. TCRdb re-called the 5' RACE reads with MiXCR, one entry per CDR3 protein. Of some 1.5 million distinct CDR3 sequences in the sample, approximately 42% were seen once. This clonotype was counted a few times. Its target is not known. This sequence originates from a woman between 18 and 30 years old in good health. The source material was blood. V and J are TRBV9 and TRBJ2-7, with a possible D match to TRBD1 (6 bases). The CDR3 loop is CASSGATGTNSYEQYF. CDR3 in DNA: TGTGCCAGCAGCGGAGCCACAGGGACAAACTCCTACGAGCAGTACTTC.